This T cell receptor (beta chain) was recovered during a study of cytomegalovirus exposure and HLA in healthy donors (dated by TCRdb to about 2017). At the level of the whole study: An earlier analysis of roughly 500 of the donors reported approximately 280 Gb of sequence data and 95 million to 120 million unique TCR beta sequences obtained from some 170 million T cells. Both class I and class II loci were covered by HLA typing, at four-digit resolution. Genome-wide SNP genotypes for about 60% of the roughly 670 donors were used in a later genetic analysis, which treated that subset as a discovery cohort. The study was designed to test whether signatures of past pathogen exposure could be identified by cataloging public T cell receptors. An early release covering roughly 580 HLA-typed donors comprised 250 to 350 gigabases of sequencing data and roughly 85 million unique TCR sequences. A separate validation cohort of 100 to 150 different subjects was used in addition to the roughly 700-subject first cohort. A later analysis re-analyzed previously published TCR beta repertoires from approximately 670 donors and added high-resolution HLA genotyping to study TCR occurrence patterns. Typing coverage differed by locus: A, B, C, DRB1 and DQB1 were typed in about 620-630 donors, DQA1 in approximately 520, DPA1 in approximately 600, and DPB1 in 472. The T cell repertoires of 666 subjects were profiled by immunosequencing and related to cytomegalovirus serostatus. On average, approximately 250,000 unique TCR beta nucleotide sequences were sequenced per donor among roughly 430 genotyped donors of the cohort, with roughly 20% of those sequences being non-productive. An earlier analysis of around 580 of the donors used high-throughput TCR beta sequencing to judge whether each TCR beta V gene segment behaved as functional or pseudogenic. Because of strong linkage in the cohort, 4 to 6 DR-DQ haplotypes were treated as single units for association and clustering. In the later analysis, no new phenotypic data were used to find candidate immune exposures; instead, reliance was placed on TCR beta sequences and their occurrence across donors. The study combined high-throughput TCR immunosequencing, statistical association of individual TCRs with disease status, and machine learning to predict cytomegalovirus infection status. Every repertoire in the discovery cohort had been generated on one and the same sequencing platform. Donor age, sex, ethnicity and CMV serostatus were compiled alongside the repertoire data. The genetic ancestry cluster associated with self-reported Caucasian donors included about 81% of the 350 to 500 genotyped donors. Overall study results and their limits: A group of highly shared sequence variants was considered likely to be a technical artifact of the sequencing pipeline. Compared with the roughly 710-donor mean, donors in an Asian-associated ancestry cluster had fewer N-insertions in productive TCRs, according to a later genetic analysis. The study gave a list of some 150 TCR beta chains associated with cytomegalovirus. Strong co-occurrence of HLA alleles, especially DR and DQ, made assigning TCR associations to individual alleles difficult. A further reported finding was that TCR beta sequences accurately predicted the HLA-A and HLA-B alleles for most subjects in the first cohort. Across donors, most TCR sequences were observed very rarely, whereas some public TCRs were present in many individuals. Because HLA typing was missing for some donors at each locus, association tests included only the typed subset. Most CMV-associated TCR beta chains appeared to be HLA-restricted in a later analysis, and the HLA associations seemed to be driven largely by CMV exposure. A later analysis reported that several top co-occurrence clusters appeared linked to parvovirus B19, influenza, CMV and Epstein-Barr virus. Some IMGT-functional V segments, including TRBV6-2 and TRBV6-3, could not be told apart with the 87-base-pair reads, so those segments were excluded. Three of the identified cytomegalovirus-associated TCR beta chains were confirmed in vitro to be specific for cytomegalovirus antigens. Immune exposure information for the cohort was limited to CMV serostatus. A later genetic analysis associated a missense DCLRE1C variant with V-gene and J-gene trimming of TCR beta chains, and an independent cohort replicated the association. Correlated functional status among segregating V segments might be attributable to linkage disequilibrium, but an unknown experimental factor could not be ruled out. In a later analysis, the rate of TCR association differed among HLA loci, with DRB1 alleles having the most associated TCRs and HLA-C alleles having the fewest. Cytomegalovirus status was reported to be diagnosed by the classifier with high specificity and sensitivity in both the original and validation cohorts. According to the authors, the approach could potentially be generalized to other disease states and immunological phenotypes. Because counts were too low, roughly 18 rarely observed V segments, including chromosome 9 orphons, were left out of the earlier analysis of 587 of the donors. An earlier analysis of approximately 600 of the donors showed that most TCR beta V segments appeared in productive rearrangements either about 87% or about 30% of the time, which broadly matched IMGT annotations. A later analysis found that HLA-associated TCR beta chains were more clonally expanded and had lower generation probabilities than equally common non-associated chains. The cohort was sequenced for TCR beta chains only, and without alpha or paired-chain data the features that could be detected were limited. Roughly uniform sequencing depth across donors was assumed in presence/absence analyses, although this assumption may not hold. A later analysis associated 16,951 TCR beta sequences with specific HLA alleles at a false discovery rate of 0.05.

Receptor amplification or capture employed the immunoSEQ multiplex PCR assay. For the multiplex PCR, a mixture combining 60 forward primers for TCR Vbeta segments and 13 reverse primers for TCR Jbeta segments was used. A multiplex PCR assay on genomic DNA amplified the CDR3 region of rearranged TCR beta genes. On the Illumina HiSeq System, the amplified TCR beta libraries were sequenced as 87-base-pair reads. Regarding the original processing steps: Across the 600 to 700 repertoires, a later analysis counted roughly 84 million unique TCR beta chains, around 11 million of which were shared by at least two donors. To remove PCR and sequencing errors, raw reads were error-corrected and collapsed into unique sequences using a nearest-neighbor algorithm that merged closely related sequences. To assign V, D and J gene segments, CDR3 sequences were aligned to IMGT reference sequences. For a sequence to be retained, a match of at least six nucleotides was required to both a V gene segment and a J gene segment. Rearrangements were classified as productive when the CDR3 lacked stop codons and remained in frame with V and J, and all other rearrangements were classified as non-productive. CDR3 was defined according to IMGT convention as the region running from the second conserved V-encoded cysteine to the conserved J-encoded phenylalanine. The earlier analysis of 550 to 650 of the donors excluded any sequence lacking an unambiguous match to a single V gene segment. In an earlier analysis of some 590 of the donors, V segments were called functional above 56.7% productive rearrangements and were called segregating when the between-donor standard deviation exceeded 5%. A statistical classification framework was built to diagnose cytomegalovirus status from the catalog of TCR beta chain sequences. In a later analysis, V and J genes were assigned by comparing TCR nucleotide sequences against IMGT/GENE-DB human TR gene sequences. The TCRdist pipeline was used in a later analysis to assign CDR3 sequences and most-parsimonious VDJ recombination scenarios. In a later analysis, every TCR beta chain was defined by the combination of its CDR3 amino acid sequence and its V-gene family, and reads without a unique V-gene family were dropped. As a way to deal with suspected cross-contamination and a sequencing artifact, a later analysis dropped 450 to 600 nucleotide sequences that were highly shared and had low generation probability. For each public chain, a later analysis derived a clonal expansion index from normalized ranks of inferred template counts within each repertoire. A later analysis computed generation probabilities with a VDJ recombination model fitted to out-of-frame rearrangements, and checked the results against IGoR. In a later analysis, TCR-TCR, TCR-HLA and TCR-CMV co-occurrence was scored with hypergeometric tests, and a repertoire-size bias correction was applied to TCR pairs. To estimate false discovery rates, a later analysis permuted the HLA or CMV assignments 20 times. In a later analysis, co-occurring TCRs were grouped with DBSCAN, and TCRdist sequence similarity was added when clustering was performed within HLA-allele-positive subsets. Repertoires with fewer than 30,000 or more than 120,000 public chains, plus five repertoires with anomalous nucleotide sharing, were excluded from co-occurrence clustering. This immuneACCESS table, as held by TCRdb, lists in-frame sequences with V and J called but not all clones. Of the missing ones, under half trace to an unresolved V gene in checked studies; the others have no known cause. The DNA gave D and trimming, while V, J and clone size come from that table. This sample comprises about 130,000 clones, about two thirds of them detected only once. Roughly 3% of the sample belongs to the ten largest clones.

The germline V gene (reference sequence) specifies SEHNR as CDR1 and FQNEAQ as CDR2. Taken from cysteine to phenylalanine, the CDR3 has 16 residues. The read is trimmed to its CDR3 DNA, 48 bases read in frame from base 1. This clone was observed a few times. Its antigen target is currently unknown. One junction end disagrees with the germline gene, perhaps due to a read error. The cohort was made up of approximately 670 healthy bone marrow donors. At the time of sampling, all cohort members were nominally healthy, though unrecorded immune exposures were likely present. Of the approximately 670 cohort members, 289 had a positive CMV serostatus and 350 to 450 had a negative one, while no CMV serostatus was recorded for the donor. Each donor provided a peripheral blood sample, and peripheral blood mononuclear cells were used for TCR beta sequencing. Genomic DNA was extracted from the blood cell samples with the Qiagen DNeasy Blood Extraction Kit.

The sequenced material came from PBMCs. The chain joins TRBV7-9 to TRBJ1-4; TRBD1 agrees with 11 junctional bases. The clonotype was recovered from a human donor in good health. The sequence in DNA is TGTTCCAGCAGCGAAGGGACAGGGGGATCTAATGAAAAACTGTTTTTT. This gives the protein CSSSEGTGGSNEKLFF.